Presented here are 3 T cell receptor beta chains from one specimen sequenced in a study of blood T cell repertoires in COVID-19 (dated by TCRdb to about 2020). Receptor amplification or capture employed the immunoSEQ multiplex PCR assay. TCRdb carries this immuneACCESS record with in-frame sequences only. Its versions omit some clonotypes, under half of them owing to an unresolved V gene in the studies checked, with the rest unexplained. The sample table shows about 480,000 clones, and roughly 87% are seen once. The ten largest clonotypes hold about 0.91% of the sample. Sample: peripheral blood. Receptors were obtained from a man younger than 30 with COVID-19, enrolled during active disease.

This clone was counted once. The V call is TRBV13, the J call TRBJ2-7, with TRBD2 matching over 9 bases. Germline V gene lookup returns CDR1 PRHDT and CDR2 FYEKMQ (reference sequence). The CDR3 loop spans 14 amino acids. The trim removed 6 bases at V and 2 bases at J, leaving 5 bases unmatched. This chain's CDR3 is CASSTGTSTYEQYF. DNA for the CDR3: TGTGCCAGCAGTACCGGGACTAGCACCTACGAGCAGTACTTC.

The V gene is TRBV30, the J gene TRBJ1-2, with D tentatively TRBD1 (5 bases). Germline CDR1 and CDR2: GTSNPN and SVGIG (reference sequence). The CDR3 contains 13 residues. Trimming removed 4 bases from V and 7 bases from J, with 16 bases in between. CDR3 sequence: CAWTDWGVGGYTF. The DNA for the CDR3 is TGTGCCTGGACCGATTGGGGGGTTGGTGGCTACACCTTC.

CDR3 nucleotides: TGCGCCAGCAGCAGCGGACCGGGTGAAAAACTGTTTTTT. Residues: CASSSGPGEKLFF. The V call is TRBV5-1, the J call TRBJ1-4; D is undetermined. The CDR3 has 13 amino acids. Looked up from germline, CDR1 is SGHRS and CDR2 is YFSETQ. V was cut by 4 bases and J by 7 bases, with 11 bases left in between.